This is a list of T cell receptor beta chains from one sample in a study of T cell changes during pregnancy in multiple sclerosis. TCRdb's table, derived via immunoSEQ multiplex PCR, lists solely in-frame clones and lacks some. The table includes about 93,000 clones, 85% to 95% detected once. The sequencing used peripheral blood, collected after pregnancy. The receptor set was obtained from a female donor with multiple sclerosis, enrolled in a pregnancy study. Each CDR3 is given with its conserved first and last residue. D genes are given only for firm matches.

D: NA; V: TRBV27; J: TRBJ1-5; CDR3: CASSLAGQPQHF
D: TRBD1; V: TRBV6-1; J: TRBJ1-4; CDR3: CASRTSDRVAEKLFF
D: TRBD2; V: TRBV9; J: TRBJ2-1; CDR3: CASSAPTSGRAVGEQFF
D: TRBD1; V: TRBV5-1; J: TRBJ1-4; CDR3: CASRQGGQGVNEKLFF
D: NA; V: TRBV30; J: TRBJ2-7; CDR3: CAWSPSHEQYF
D: NA; V: TRBV7-3; J: TRBJ2-1; CDR3: CASSVTSYNEQFF
D: NA; V: TRBV5-6; J: TRBJ2-7; CDR3: CASSLAGREYEQYF
D: NA; V: TRBV19; J: TRBJ2-1; CDR3: CASSGDWSNEQFF
D: TRBD1; V: TRBV11-3; J: TRBJ2-5; CDR3: CASSDLEGQGIIQETQYF
D: NA; V: TRBV6-5; J: TRBJ1-2; CDR3: CASSARDYGYTF
D: TRBD2; V: TRBV9; J: TRBJ2-5; CDR3: CASSPTSGPQETQYF
D: TRBD1; V: TRBV18; J: TRBJ2-4; CDR3: CASSPPGTGLNIQYF
D: NA; V: TRBV19; J: TRBJ2-2; CDR3: CASRIGGDTGELFF
D: TRBD2; V: TRBV6-5; J: TRBJ2-3; CDR3: CASSYRLAGADTQYF
D: NA; V: TRBV5-1; J: TRBJ1-1; CDR3: CASSFQGGEVYTEAFF
D: NA; V: TRBV7-9; J: TRBJ1-1; CDR3: CASSPQGQGTEAFF
D: NA; V: TRBV30; J: TRBJ1-5; CDR3: CAWAPGVPQPQHF
D: NA; V: TRBV9; J: TRBJ1-3; CDR3: CASSVDGNSGNTIYF
D: NA; V: TRBV2; J: TRBJ2-3; CDR3: CASSISGVGTDTQYF
D: NA; V: TRBV12-5; J: TRBJ1-2; CDR3: CASGLPRLVSF
D: NA; V: TRBV7-9; J: TRBJ1-1; CDR3: CASRDTGTGNTEAFF
D: NA; V: TRBV11-3; J: TRBJ2-5; CDR3: CASSLGGRGEETQYF
D: TRBD1; V: TRBV25-1; J: TRBJ2-7; CDR3: CASSEPRTGFDEQYF
D: NA; V: TRBV2; J: TRBJ2-3; CDR3: CASSEARGDTQYF
D: TRBD1; V: TRBV2; J: TRBJ1-4; CDR3: CASNPGQGVRNEKLFF
D: NA; V: TRBV7-9; J: TRBJ2-7; CDR3: CASSLASGQFYEQYF
D: TRBD2; V: TRBV5-6; J: TRBJ2-7; CDR3: CASSPLAGKAYEQYF
D: NA; V: TRBV30; J: TRBJ1-2; CDR3: CAGLSGSNYGYTF
D: TRBD1; V: TRBV2; J: TRBJ1-1; CDR3: CASNQPGQLLMNTEAFF
D: TRBD2; V: TRBV27; J: TRBJ2-1; CDR3: CASKGTSGRSYNEQFF
D: NA; V: TRBV6-1; J: TRBJ2-6; CDR3: CASTGLLSGANVLTF
D: NA; V: TRBV29-1; J: TRBJ2-7; CDR3: CSVDLGGGSYEQYF
D: NA; V: TRBV19; J: TRBJ2-7; CDR3: CASSQRTDSYEQYF
D: TRBD2; V: TRBV7-9; J: TRBJ2-7; CDR3: CASSLDPLAGVTIYFEQYF
D: NA; V: TRBV5-6; J: TRBJ2-2; CDR3: CASSLVAGRRAGELFF
D: TRBD1; V: TRBV5-1; J: TRBJ1-6; CDR3: CASSLNRQGSNSPLHF
D: NA; V: TRBV28; J: TRBJ1-4; CDR3: CASSSNSNEKLFF
D: TRBD2; V: TRBV7-3; J: TRBJ2-7; CDR3: CAGGGKAPYEQYF
D: TRBD1; V: TRBV5-4; J: TRBJ2-2; CDR3: CASSSGTGWTGELFF
D: NA; V: TRBV5-1; J: TRBJ2-5; CDR3: CASSLDDSTGETQYF
D: TRBD1; V: TRBV9; J: TRBJ2-2; CDR3: CASSLRTGGAGELFF
D: NA; V: TRBV6-1; J: TRBJ1-2; CDR3: CASRFQGSNYGYTF